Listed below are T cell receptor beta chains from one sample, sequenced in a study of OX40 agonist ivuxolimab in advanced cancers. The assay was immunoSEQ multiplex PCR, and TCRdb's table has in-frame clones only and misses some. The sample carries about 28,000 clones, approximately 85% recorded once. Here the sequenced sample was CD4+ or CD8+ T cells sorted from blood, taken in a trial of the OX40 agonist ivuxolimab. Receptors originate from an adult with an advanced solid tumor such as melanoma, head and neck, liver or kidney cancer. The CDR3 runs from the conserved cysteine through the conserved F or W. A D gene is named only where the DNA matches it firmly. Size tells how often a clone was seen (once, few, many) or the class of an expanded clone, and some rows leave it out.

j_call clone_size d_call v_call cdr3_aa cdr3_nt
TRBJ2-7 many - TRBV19 CASSTGAGAYEQYF TGTGCCAGTAGCACAGGGGCGGGGGCCTACGAGCAGTACTTC
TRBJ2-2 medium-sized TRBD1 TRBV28 CASSADREMDTGELFF TGTGCCAGCAGTGCGGACAGGGAAATGGACACCGGGGAGCTGTTTTTT
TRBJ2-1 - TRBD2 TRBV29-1 CSVDPGTSPYNEQFF TGCAGCGTTGATCCCGGGACTAGTCCTTACAATGAGCAGTTCTTC
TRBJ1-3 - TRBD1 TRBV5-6 CASSGTGSGNTIYF TGTGCCAGCAGTGGGACAGGCTCTGGAAACACCATATATTTT
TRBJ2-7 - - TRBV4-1 CASSQDARGPAYEQYF TGCGCCAGCAGCCAAGATGCCCGGGGCCCGGCCTACGAGCAGTACTTC
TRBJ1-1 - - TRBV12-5 CASGLTGGAEAFF TGTGCTAGTGGTTTGACCGGGGGGGCTGAAGCTTTCTTT
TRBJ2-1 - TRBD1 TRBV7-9 CASSLRTGGPYNEQFF TGTGCCAGCAGCTTACGGACAGGGGGGCCCTACAATGAGCAGTTCTTC
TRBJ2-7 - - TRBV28 CASTGFRAYEQYF TGTGCCAGCACCGGTTTCCGGGCCTACGAGCAGTACTTC
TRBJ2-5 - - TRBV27 CASSVSLWGNQETQYF TGTGCCAGCAGTGTATCACTATGGGGAAACCAAGAGACCCAGTACTTC
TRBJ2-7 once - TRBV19 CASSILGIGREQYF TGTGCCAGTAGTATTTTGGGGATCGGTAGAGAGCAGTACTTC
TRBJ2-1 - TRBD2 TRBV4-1 CASSGGSLPDEQFF TGCGCCAGCAGCGGCGGGAGTCTACCAGATGAGCAGTTCTTC
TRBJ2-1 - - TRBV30 CAWSVESGYNEQFF TGTGCCTGGAGTGTAGAATCAGGGTACAATGAGCAGTTCTTC
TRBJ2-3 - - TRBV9 CASSSLDTQYF TGTGCCAGCAGCTCCTTGGATACGCAGTATTTT
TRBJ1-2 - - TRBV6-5 CASSTGRLTYTF TGTGCCAGCAGTACGGGACGGTTAACTTACACCTTC
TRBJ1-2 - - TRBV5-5 CASSLLAGLYYGYTF TGTGCCAGCAGCTTGTTGGCAGGATTATACTATGGCTACACCTTC
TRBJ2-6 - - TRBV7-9 CASNSGYSSGANVLTF TGTGCCAGCAACTCAGGGTATTCCTCTGGGGCCAACGTCCTGACTTTC